This T cell receptor beta chain was observed in a study of T cell responses to AZD1222 COVID-19 vaccine (dated by TCRdb to the early 2020s). Some background on the complete study: AZD1222 recipients whose second dose came at about 4 weeks and those whose second dose came at about 12 weeks were combined into one group, since spike-specific TCR depth and breadth did not differ between the two schedules. TCR sequencing covered some 250 trial participants: about 210 given two doses of AZD1222 and approximately 25 given two doses of MenACWY control vaccine. Trial participants were enrolled by age into subgroups of 18-55, 56-69 and 70-plus years, and about 150, 27 and 61 TCR-sequenced participants, respectively, were included in these subgroups. Summary of the overall study and its limitations: Participants were mostly white British, with more females than males. The authors suggested clonal diversity may have been underestimated. After two AZD1222 doses, both the breadth and the depth of spike-specific TCRs were significantly higher than at day 0 and than in MenACWY recipients. Reportedly, almost half of the unique spike-specific TCRs recognized epitopes lying outside the regions that are mutated in the B.1.351 and B.1.1.7 variants. The vaccine-associated CD4 TCRs covered the entire spike protein, and the dominant responses fell in regions 160-218 and 743-854. The 56-69-year group was small, and its depth increase did not reach significance, likely because of low power. Conclusions about previously exposed vaccinees are limited, since just 5 to 7 AZD1222 recipients were seropositive for SARS-CoV-2 at baseline. Because no day 14 peak-response samples were available, the repertoires could be characterized only after the peak T cell response.

The sample's time point label, in plain terms: baseline before first vaccination. The vaccinee samples were drawn from two UK trials, COV001 and COV002, one of which was a single-blind randomized controlled phase 2/3 trial testing AZD1222 (ChAdOx1 nCoV-19) in healthy adults. For TCRbeta chain sequencing, PBMC samples from trial participants were taken at day 0 and at day 28 after the second dose. The CDR3 regions of human TCRbeta chains were subjected to immunosequencing. In the authors' own workflow: TCRs in the repertoires were matched against a reference library of SARS-CoV-2-specific TCRs that had been generated with the MIRA antigen-specificity platform. Breadth was defined as the fraction of unique TCRs that were SARS-CoV-2-associated. Depth was defined as the fraction of total T cells that were SARS-CoV-2-associated. Each spike-specific TCR was assigned to its reactive spike region and to a CD4 or CD8 class using the MIRA data. Log10-transformed breadth and depth values were compared by one-way ANOVA with Sidak's multiple comparisons tests. TCRdb took this table from immuneACCESS and kept in-frame rearrangements with V and J called. Such tables lack part of the clones; where checked against another copy, unresolved V genes explain under half of the gap, and the rest is unexplained. V and J calls and clone size come straight from that table; D and trimming were deduced from the DNA. The sample table contains about 190,000 clones; only one count was recorded for 80% to 95% of them. The top ten clones comprise approximately 1.3% of the sample.

A remark on this clone: It lacks a known antigen. Base-call qualities are not available, and no considerably larger clone is one nucleotide away. The sample carries other DNA sequences with the same CDR3.

This clonotype originated in an adult in good health. Source: peripheral blood, taken on day 0 of AZD1222 vaccination.

The CDR3 reads CASSYVGETQYF. The DNA sequence is TGTGCCAGCAGTTACGTCGGGGAGACCCAGTACTTC. The sequence joins TRBV6-2 or TRBV6-3 to TRBJ2-5; no D gene can be assigned with confidence. The junction shows trimming of 2 bases on V and 5 bases on J, plus 6 bases between the germline ends. From the germline V gene, CDR1 is MNHEY and CDR2 is SVGEGT. Its CDR3 holds 12 amino acids, cysteine through phenylalanine. Only the CDR3 part of the read is kept: 36 bases, read in frame from the first base.